One sample yielded the 26 T cell receptor beta chains listed below, sequenced in a study of shared clonotypes between healthy human individuals. This table comes from immunoSEQ multiplex PCR, and its TCRdb copy is limited to in-frame clones, with some not included. The sample contains a few million clones, 90% to 95% of which appear only once. The material sequenced was naive CD4+ T cells from PBMCs. Subset here: CD45RA+ positively selected. These receptors all come from a man between 18 and 29 years old in good health. Some clones in this sample may be carry-over from other donors' samples.

The rearrangement joins TRBV9 to TRBJ2-7, with 13 bases that match TRBD2. J was trimmed by 5 bases and V by 1 base; bases with no gene match: 9. The germline V gene encodes CDR1 SGDLS and CDR2 YYNGEE. The CDR3 extends over 17 amino acids. CDR3 nucleotide sequence: TGTGCCAGCAGCGTACGGCCTACTAGCGGGAGGGTACACGAGCAGTACTTC. Its protein is CASSVRPTSGRVHEQYF.

Only one count was recorded for this clone. Other DNA sequences in the sample encode the same CDR3. This rearrangement joins TRBV7-2 to TRBJ2-7, with TRBD1 matching 11 bases. Germline V lookup: CDR1 SGHTA, CDR2 FQGNSA. The ends lost 0 bases at V and 3 bases at J; junction bases unmatched: 1. The CDR3 sequence is 15 residues long. The CDR3: CASSLAGTGGYEQYF. In DNA, the CDR3 is TGTGCCAGCAGCTTAGCCGGGACAGGGGGCTACGAGCAGTACTTC.

J is TRBJ2-2 and V is TRBV11-1; 8 bases agree with TRBD2. J gave up 6 bases and V 2 bases, and 5 bases lay outside the gene matches. Germline V gives CDR1 SGHAT, CDR2 FQDESV (reference sequence). This CDR3 spans 15 amino acids. The CDR3 sequence is CASSLLAGGAGELFF. CDR3 coding DNA: TGTGCCAGCAGCTTATTGGCGGGAGGCGCCGGGGAGCTGTTTTTT.

In the case of this clone: This specimen includes other DNA sequences encoding the same CDR3. The chain combines TRBV5-1 with TRBJ2-5; D might be TRBD1 or TRBD2, each matching 5 bases. Per the germline V gene, CDR1 is SGHRS and CDR2 is YFSETQ. V was cut by 2 bases and J by 3 bases, with 11 bases left in between. This CDR3 is 14 amino acids long. The CDR3 nucleotides read TGCGCCAGCAGCTTAGGGGTGGGAGAAGAGACCCAGTACTTC. Protein: CASSLGVGEETQYF.

This sequence joins TRBV6-5 and TRBJ2-5; possible D gene TRBD2, 6 bases. This CDR3 comprises 13 residues. Trimming took off 2 bases at V and 5 bases at J, with 9 bases between the two ends. Germline V gives CDR1 MNHEY, CDR2 SVGAGI. CDR3: CASSYRRAETQYF. The CDR3 nucleotides read TGTGCCAGCAGTTACCGGAGGGCCGAGACCCAGTACTTC.

The chain employs TRBV2 and TRBJ2-1; TRBD2 matches 11 bases. The CDR3 is 15 amino acids. With 7 bases clipped from V and 3 bases from J, the junction kept 5 bases outside the gene matches. Looked up from germline, CDR1 is SNHLY and CDR2 is FYNNEI. The CDR3 sequence is CASIPTSGSYNEQFF. For the CDR3, the DNA is TGTGCCAGCATTCCCACTAGCGGGAGCTACAATGAGCAGTTCTTC.

The chain is built from TRBV5-1 and TRBJ2-3; 7 bases align to TRBD2. The CDR3 runs to 17 residues. Unmatched junction bases numbered 13, after V lost 6 bases and J lost 0 bases. From germline, CDR1 is SGHRS and CDR2 YFSETQ. DNA for the CDR3: TGCGCCAGCACCACCCTGTGGGGGAGGGCCAGCACAGATACGCAGTATTTT. Translating gives CASTTLWGRASTDTQYF.

The V and J genes are TRBV28 and TRBJ1-5; TRBD1 aligns across 10 bases. V trimming: 5 bases; J trimming: 5 bases; junction bases outside the gene matches: 9. The CDR3 sequence is 16 residues long. Germline V lookup: CDR1 MDHEN, CDR2 SYDVKM. This CDR3 is CASSVLRDRGYQPQHF. CDR3 sequence (DNA): TGTGCCAGCAGTGTCCTCCGGGACAGGGGTTATCAGCCCCAGCATTTT.

The chain carries TRBV6-5 and TRBJ2-7; TRBD2 agrees at 9 bases. J was trimmed by 2 bases and V by 6 bases; bases with no gene match: 8. The CDR3 covers 15 residues. CDR1 and CDR2 from the germline V gene are MNHEY and SVGAGI. CDR3 region: CASSQTAGGPYEQYF. The CDR3 DNA follows: TGTGCCAGCAGCCAAACGGCGGGAGGGCCCTACGAGCAGTACTTC.

In this sample, this clone turned up once. The chain employs TRBV15 and TRBJ2-5; TRBD1 agrees at 11 bases. Germline V gene data show CDR1 as LNHNV and CDR2 as YYDKDF (reference sequence). V trimming: 3 bases; J trimming: 3 bases; junction bases outside the gene matches: 6. CDR3 length: 16 residues. This chain's CDR3 is CATSRDGTGGEETQYF. CDR3 DNA sequence: TGTGCCACCAGCAGGGACGGGACAGGGGGTGAAGAGACCCAGTACTTC.

In its sample, this clone was seen once. This sequence joins TRBV6-6 and TRBJ1-5, with D uncertain. V was cut by 6 bases and J by 2 bases, with 14 bases left in between. CDR3 length equals 15 residues. Germline assignment: CDR1 MNHNY and CDR2 SVGAGI (reference sequence). DNA for the CDR3: TGTGCCAGCAGAATGGACGGGGAGGGCAATCAGCCCCAGCATTTT. It translates to CASRMDGEGNQPQHF.

This chain connects TRBV28 to TRBJ1-2; 8 bases map to TRBD1. Germline V lookup: CDR1 MDHEN, CDR2 SYDVKM. The CDR3 covers 16 residues. With 7 bases clipped from V and 4 bases from J, the junction kept 14 bases outside the gene matches. The CDR3 loop is CASTPGQVSGPYGYTF. CDR3 bases: TGTGCCAGCACGCCGGGACAGGTCTCGGGTCCCTATGGCTACACCTTC.

The count of this clone is one. J is TRBJ2-2 and V is TRBV18; D is ambiguous. The CDR3 length is 14 residues. Germline CDR1 and CDR2: KGHSH and LQKENI. Trimming left V 4 bases short and J 2 bases short, with 8 bases between. This CDR3 is CASSLSFNTGELFF. As DNA, the CDR3 is TGTGCCAGCTCACTTAGCTTTAACACCGGGGAGCTGTTTTTT.

The rearrangement joins TRBV7-2 to TRBJ2-5; the D gene is possibly TRBD2 (6 bases). CDR3 size: 14 residues. CDR1 and CDR2 from the germline V gene are SGHTA and FQGNSA. V shed 5 bases and J shed 2 bases, with 12 bases lying between them. The CDR3 DNA sequence: TGTGCCAGCAGCCACGGGACTTATCAAGAGACCCAGTACTTC. This gives the protein CASSHGTYQETQYF.

This chain joins TRBV2 and TRBJ2-7, with D tentatively TRBD1 (5 bases). Looked up from germline, CDR1 is SNHLY and CDR2 is FYNNEI. V lost 4 bases to trimming and J lost 6 bases, with 16 bases between them. The CDR3 is made up of 14 amino acids. The CDR3 coding sequence is TGTGCCAGCAGTGTTGACCAGGGCTTACGCGAGCAGTACTTC. Residues: CASSVDQGLREQYF.

CDR3 in DNA: TGTGCCAGTAAGGGCATAACTAGCGGGTCGATAGATACGCAGTATTTT. Translation: CASKGITSGSIDTQYF. The chain links TRBV19 to TRBJ2-3; 9 bases match TRBD2. This CDR3 has 16 amino acids. Germline V CDR1 and CDR2: LNHDA, SQIVND (reference sequence). J gave up 5 bases and V 7 bases, and 13 bases lay outside the gene matches.

V usage is TRBV6-1 and J usage is TRBJ2-2; no definite D call. The CDR3 length is 12 residues. The V gene's germline CDR1 is MNHNS and CDR2 SASEGT. V was trimmed by 6 bases and J by 6 bases, leaving 8 bases between them. The CDR3 sequence is CASSLHSGELFF. Here the CDR3 DNA reads TGTGCCAGCAGCTTACACTCCGGGGAGCTGTTTTTT.

The chain uses TRBV28 and TRBJ2-3, with 9 bases matching TRBD2. CDR1 MDHEN and CDR2 SYDVKM come from the germline V gene. V gave up 5 bases and J gave up 2 bases; unmatched junction bases: 5. CDR3 length: 15 amino acids. The CDR3 spells CASSASGDTTDTQYF. CDR3 nucleotides: TGTGCCAGCAGTGCTAGCGGGGATACCACAGATACGCAGTATTTT.

The V gene is TRBV7-3, the J gene TRBJ2-3; no firm D call. Trimming pared 6 bases from V and 1 base from J, leaving 14 bases between. This CDR3 comprises 15 residues. From germline, CDR1 is SGHTA and CDR2 FQGTGA. Here the CDR3 DNA reads TGTGCCAGCAGTCTAGGGTACGGGCGCACAGATACGCAGTATTTT. As protein: CASSLGYGRTDTQYF.

The V and J genes are TRBV10-3 and TRBJ2-5, with 8 bases lining up with TRBD2. Germline CDR1 is ENHRY and CDR2 is SYGVKD. CDR3 length: 14 amino acids. The junction had 3 bases not matched to a gene; V was cut back by 3 bases and J by 3 bases. As DNA, the CDR3 is TGTGCCATCAGTGACCAGCGGGAGAAAGAGACCCAGTACTTC. Translation: CAISDQREKETQYF.

The chain links TRBV15 to TRBJ2-3, with D perhaps matching TRBD2 (5 bases). V was pared by 0 bases and J by 4 bases, with 14 bases between. Germline V gene data show CDR1 as LNHNV and CDR2 as YYDKDF (reference sequence). The CDR3 runs to 16 residues. The CDR3 DNA is TGTGCCACCAGCAGAGATCTCGCCGGGCGGGCAGATACGCAGTATTTT. This encodes CATSRDLAGRADTQYF.

This clone was seen only once. The chain links TRBV7-2 to TRBJ1-1; 8 bases map to TRBD1. The CDR3 extends over 16 amino acids. Trimming took 5 bases from V and 1 from J; bases not matched to a gene: 9. Germline values: CDR1 SGHTA, CDR2 FQGNSA. The CDR3 loop is CASSLRQGLRNTEAFF. The CDR3 nucleotides read TGTGCCAGCAGCCTCCGACAGGGGCTTCGGAACACTGAAGCTTTCTTT.

V and J are TRBV9 and TRBJ2-3; 9 positions match TRBD2. The CDR3 spans 17 residues. Trimming took 4 bases from V and 1 from J; bases not matched to a gene: 10. The germline CDR1 and CDR2 sequences are SGDLS and YYNGEE. CDR3 DNA sequence: TGTGCCAGCAGCTTCGGACCCTCTAGCGGGGGCACAGATACGCAGTATTTT. This gives the protein CASSFGPSSGGTDTQYF.

The chain is built from TRBV29-1 and TRBJ1-2; TRBD1 might be the D (5 bases). V dropped 2 bases and J dropped 4 bases, with 11 bases sitting between them. Germline CDR1 and CDR2: SQVTM and ANQGSEA. This CDR3 has 13 amino acids. Here the CDR3 reads CSVELGVRYGYTF. The CDR3 DNA sequence: TGCAGCGTTGAACTAGGGGTGCGCTATGGCTACACCTTC. Full variable domain (missing parts from reference TRBV29-1 and TRBJ1-2): SAVISQKPSRDICQRGTSLTIQCQVDSQVTMMFWYRQQPGQSLTLIATANQGSEATYESGFVIDKFPISRPNLTFSTLTVSNMSPEDSSIYLCSVELGVRYGYTFGSGTRLTVV.

In its sample, this clone was seen a few times. The gene calls are TRBV4-3 and TRBJ2-5; 7 nucleotides match TRBD1. CDR3 length: 15 amino acids. Losses at the gene ends were 1 base for V and 4 bases for J; bases not matched to a gene: 6. Germline V gives CDR1 LGHNA, CDR2 YSLEER. The CDR3: CASSQGRGGAETQYF. CDR3 nucleotide sequence: TGCGCCAGCAGCCAAGGAAGAGGGGGCGCAGAGACCCAGTACTTC.

The chain employs TRBV4-2 and TRBJ2-1; perhaps TRBD2 as D (6 bases). V lost 1 base to trimming and J lost 1 base, with 14 bases between them. CDR1 LGHNA and CDR2 YNFKEQ come from the germline V gene. The CDR3 has 17 residues. The CDR3: CASSQGREQVSYNEQFF. The CDR3 DNA is TGTGCCAGCAGCCAAGGACGGGAGCAGGTATCCTACAATGAGCAGTTCTTC.